The present T cell receptor (beta chain) was sequenced within a study of T-cell reconstitution after alpha-beta-depleted transplantation in children. Germline values: CDR1 SQVTM, CDR2 ANQGSEA. The V and J ends lost 2 bases and 3 bases respectively, with 14 bases between them. This CDR3 has 14 amino acids. Unique molecular identifiers were used in preparing the TCRbeta library. TCRdb processed the PCR reads anew with MiXCR; each CDR3 protein has one entry. The sample carries almost 250,000 distinct CDR3 sequences, about a quarter recorded once. This clonotype was seen a few times. The chain combines TRBV29-1 with TRBJ2-7, with D possibly matching TRBD1 (6 bases). Specimen: PBMCs, collected before TCRalphabeta/CD19-depleted stem cell transplant. The clonotype was recovered from a girl aged 2-10 years with Fanconi anemia, due to receive a stem cell transplant. The CDR3 nucleotides read TGCAGCGTTGAATTAAGGCAGGGGTACTACGAGCAGTACTTC. Translation: CSVELRQGYYEQYF.